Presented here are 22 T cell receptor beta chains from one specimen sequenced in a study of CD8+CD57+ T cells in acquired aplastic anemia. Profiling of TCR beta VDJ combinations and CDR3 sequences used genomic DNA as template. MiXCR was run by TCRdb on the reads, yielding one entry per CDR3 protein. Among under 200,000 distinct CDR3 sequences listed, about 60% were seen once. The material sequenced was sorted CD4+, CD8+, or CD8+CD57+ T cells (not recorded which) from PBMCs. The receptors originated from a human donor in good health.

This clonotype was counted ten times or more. CDR3 sequence: CASSYVIGDQPQHF. CDR3 coding DNA: TGTGCCAGCAGTTACGTTATTGGGGATCAGCCCCAGCATTTT. The J gene is TRBJ1-5, the V gene TRBV6-2 or TRBV6-3; D not resolved. V was trimmed by 2 bases and J by 5 bases, leaving 10 bases between them. CDR3 length equals 14 residues. Per germline, CDR1 MNHEY and CDR2 SVGEGT.

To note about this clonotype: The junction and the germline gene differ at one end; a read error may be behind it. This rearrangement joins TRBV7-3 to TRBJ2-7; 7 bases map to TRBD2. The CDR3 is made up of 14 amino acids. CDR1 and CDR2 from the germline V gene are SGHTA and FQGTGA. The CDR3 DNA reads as TGCGCCAGCGCCCCGCGGAGCGGGATGTACGAGCAGTACTTC. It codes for CASAPRSGMYEQYF.

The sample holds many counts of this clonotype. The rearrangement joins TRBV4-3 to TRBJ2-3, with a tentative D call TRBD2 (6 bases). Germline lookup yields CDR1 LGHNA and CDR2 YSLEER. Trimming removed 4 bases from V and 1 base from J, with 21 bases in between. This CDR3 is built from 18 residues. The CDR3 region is CASSPSGLEGLGTDTQYF. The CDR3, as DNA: TGCGCCAGCAGCCCAAGCGGACTGGAGGGGTTAGGCACAGATACGCAGTATTTT.

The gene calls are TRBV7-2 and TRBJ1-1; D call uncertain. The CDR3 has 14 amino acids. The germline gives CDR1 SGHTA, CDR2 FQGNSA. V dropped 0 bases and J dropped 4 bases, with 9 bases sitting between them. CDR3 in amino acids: CASSLAVGPTEAFF. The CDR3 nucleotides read TGTGCCAGCAGCTTAGCAGTCGGACCCACTGAAGCTTTCTTT.

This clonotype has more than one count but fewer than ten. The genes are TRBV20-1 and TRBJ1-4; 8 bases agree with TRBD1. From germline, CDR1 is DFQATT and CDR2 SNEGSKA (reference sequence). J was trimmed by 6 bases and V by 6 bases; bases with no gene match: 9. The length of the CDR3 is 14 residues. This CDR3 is CSAPSPDRDEKLFF. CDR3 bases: TGCAGTGCCCCTTCGCCGGACAGGGATGAAAAACTGTTTTTT.

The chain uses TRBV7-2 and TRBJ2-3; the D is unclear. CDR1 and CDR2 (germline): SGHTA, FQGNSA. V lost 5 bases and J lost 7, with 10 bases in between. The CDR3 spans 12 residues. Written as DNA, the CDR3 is TGTGCCAGCAGCCCCCCCACCAATACGCAGTATTTT. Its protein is CASSPPTNTQYF.

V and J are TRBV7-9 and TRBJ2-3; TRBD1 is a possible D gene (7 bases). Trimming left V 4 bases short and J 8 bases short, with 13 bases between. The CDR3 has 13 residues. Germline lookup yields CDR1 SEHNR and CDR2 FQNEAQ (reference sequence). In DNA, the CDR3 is TGTGCCAGCAGCTCAAATCAGGGGGGTACGCAGTATTTT. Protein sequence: CASSSNQGGTQYF. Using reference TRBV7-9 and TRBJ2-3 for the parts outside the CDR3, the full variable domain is DTGVSQNPRHKITKRGQNVTFRCDPISEHNRLYWYRQTLGQGPEFLTYFQNEAQLEKSRLLSDRFSAERPKGSFSTLEIQRTEQGDSAMYLCASSSNQGGTQYFGPGTRLTVL.

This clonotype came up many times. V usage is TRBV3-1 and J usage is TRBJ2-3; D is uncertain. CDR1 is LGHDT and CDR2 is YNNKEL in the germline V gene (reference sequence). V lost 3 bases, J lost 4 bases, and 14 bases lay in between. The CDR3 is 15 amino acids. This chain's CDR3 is CASSQSSFGADTQYF. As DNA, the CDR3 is TGTGCCAGCAGCCAGTCCAGCTTTGGAGCAGATACGCAGTATTTT.

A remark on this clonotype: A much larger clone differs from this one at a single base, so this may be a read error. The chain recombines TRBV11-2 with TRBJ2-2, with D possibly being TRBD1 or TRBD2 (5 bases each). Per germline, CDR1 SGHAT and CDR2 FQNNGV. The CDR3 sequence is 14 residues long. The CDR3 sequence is CASSFQGNTGELLF. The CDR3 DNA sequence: TGTGCCAGCAGCTTTCAGGGAAACACCGGGGAGCTGCTTTTT.

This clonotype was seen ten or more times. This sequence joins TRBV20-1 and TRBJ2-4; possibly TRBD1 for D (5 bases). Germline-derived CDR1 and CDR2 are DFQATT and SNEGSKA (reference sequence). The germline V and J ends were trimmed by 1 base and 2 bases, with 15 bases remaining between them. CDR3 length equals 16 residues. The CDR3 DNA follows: TGCAGTGCTAGAGGGGGCCATGAGTTGACCAAAAACATTCAGTACTTC. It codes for CSARGGHELTKNIQYF.

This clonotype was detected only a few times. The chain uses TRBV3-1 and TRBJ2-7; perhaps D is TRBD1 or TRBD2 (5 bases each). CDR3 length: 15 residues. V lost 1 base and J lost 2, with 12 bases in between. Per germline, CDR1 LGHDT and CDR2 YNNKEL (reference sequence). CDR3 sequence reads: CASSQVDGAPYEQYF. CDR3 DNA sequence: TGTGCCAGCAGCCAAGTGGACGGGGCTCCCTACGAGCAGTACTTC.

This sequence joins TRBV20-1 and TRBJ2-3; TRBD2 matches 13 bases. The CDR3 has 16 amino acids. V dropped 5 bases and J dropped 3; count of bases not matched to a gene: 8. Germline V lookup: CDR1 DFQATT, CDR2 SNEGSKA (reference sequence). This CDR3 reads CSAPSGTSGNTDTQYF. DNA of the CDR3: TGCAGTGCTCCCTCCGGGACTAGCGGGAATACAGATACGCAGTATTTT.

CDR3 loop: CATSTRDINEKLFF. In DNA, the CDR3 is TGTGCCACCTCAACTCGGGACATTAATGAAAAACTGTTTTTT. V and J are TRBV24-1 and TRBJ1-4; D is possibly TRBD1 (6 bases). This CDR3 spans 14 amino acids. The V end lost 9 bases, the J end lost 4 bases, and 14 bases lay between the germline ends. The V gene's germline CDR1 is KGHDR and CDR2 SFDVKD.

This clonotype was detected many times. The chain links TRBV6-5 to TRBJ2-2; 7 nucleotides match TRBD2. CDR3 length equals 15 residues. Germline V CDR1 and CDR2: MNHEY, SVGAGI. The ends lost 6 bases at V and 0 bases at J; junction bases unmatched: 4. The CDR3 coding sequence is TGTGCCAGCAGGATGGGGGGGGCGAACACCGGGGAGCTGTTTTTT. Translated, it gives CASRMGGANTGELFF.

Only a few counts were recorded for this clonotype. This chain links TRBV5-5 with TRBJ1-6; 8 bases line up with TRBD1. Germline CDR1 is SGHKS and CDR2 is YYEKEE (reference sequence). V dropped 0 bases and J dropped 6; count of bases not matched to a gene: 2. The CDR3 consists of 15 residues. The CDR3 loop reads CASSLGQGRNSPLHF. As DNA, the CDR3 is TGTGCCAGCAGCTTGGGACAGGGGCGTAATTCACCCCTCCACTTT.

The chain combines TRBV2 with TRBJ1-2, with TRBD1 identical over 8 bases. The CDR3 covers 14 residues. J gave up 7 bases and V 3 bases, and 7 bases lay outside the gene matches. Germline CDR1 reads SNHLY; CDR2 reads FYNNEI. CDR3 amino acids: CASSEKGRGLGYTF. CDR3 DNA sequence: TGTGCCAGCAGTGAGAAGGGCAGGGGGCTTGGCTACACCTTC.

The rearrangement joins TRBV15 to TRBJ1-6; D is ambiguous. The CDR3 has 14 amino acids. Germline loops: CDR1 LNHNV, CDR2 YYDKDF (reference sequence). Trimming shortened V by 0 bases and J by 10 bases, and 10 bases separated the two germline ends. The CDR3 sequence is CATSRDWRVSPLHF. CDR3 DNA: TGTGCCACCAGCAGAGATTGGCGGGTATCACCCCTCCACTTT. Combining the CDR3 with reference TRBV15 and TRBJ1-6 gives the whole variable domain DAMVIQNPRYQVTQFGKPVTLSCSQTLNHNVMYWYQQKSSQAPKLLFHYYDKDFNNEADTPDNFQSRRPNTSFCFLDIRSPGLGDTAMYLCATSRDWRVSPLHFGNGTRLTVT.

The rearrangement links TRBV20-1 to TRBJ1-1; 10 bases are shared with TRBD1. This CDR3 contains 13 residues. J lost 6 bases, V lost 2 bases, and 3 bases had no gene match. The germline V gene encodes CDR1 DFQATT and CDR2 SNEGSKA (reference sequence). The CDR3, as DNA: TGCAGTGCTAGACCAGGACAGGGGGCTGAAGCTTTCTTT. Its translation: CSARPGQGAEAFF.

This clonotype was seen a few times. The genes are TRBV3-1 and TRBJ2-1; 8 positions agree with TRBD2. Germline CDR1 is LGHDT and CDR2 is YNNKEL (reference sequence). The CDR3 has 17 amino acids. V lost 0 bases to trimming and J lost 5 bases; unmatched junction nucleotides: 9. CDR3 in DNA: TGTGCCAGCAGCCAAGATTTCGGACTAGCAGCCCACAATGAGCAGTTCTTC. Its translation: CASSQDFGLAAHNEQFF.

The CDR3 here is CASSLVPGMNGYTF. The CDR3 bases are TGTGCCAGCAGCTTAGTCCCAGGGATGAATGGCTACACCTTC. The chain recombines TRBV7-9 with TRBJ1-2, with D possibly TRBD1 on 5 matching bases. From germline, CDR1 is SEHNR and CDR2 FQNEAQ (reference sequence). The germline V and J ends were trimmed by 1 base and 6 bases, with 12 bases remaining between them. The CDR3 loop spans 14 amino acids. Based on the CDR3 plus reference TRBV7-9 and TRBJ1-2, the full variable domain is DTGVSQNPRHKITKRGQNVTFRCDPISEHNRLYWYRQTLGQGPEFLTYFQNEAQLEKSRLLSDRFSAERPKGSFSTLEIQRTEQGDSAMYLCASSLVPGMNGYTFGSGTRLTVV.

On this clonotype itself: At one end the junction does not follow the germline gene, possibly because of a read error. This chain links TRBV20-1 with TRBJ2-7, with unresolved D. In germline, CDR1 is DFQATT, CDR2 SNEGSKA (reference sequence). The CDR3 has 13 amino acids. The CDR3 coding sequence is TGCAGTGCTCGAGACACTGTCTCCTACGAGCAGTACTTC. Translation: CSARDTVSYEQYF.

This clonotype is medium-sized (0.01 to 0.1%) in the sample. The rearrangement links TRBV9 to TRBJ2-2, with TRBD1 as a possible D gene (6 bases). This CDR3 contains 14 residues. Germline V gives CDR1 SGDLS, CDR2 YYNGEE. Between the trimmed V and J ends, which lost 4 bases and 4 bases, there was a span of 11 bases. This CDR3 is CASSPHRVTGELFF. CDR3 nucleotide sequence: TGTGCCAGCAGCCCCCACAGGGTCACCGGGGAGCTGTTTTTT.